The source of this TCR beta chain is a study of blood T cell repertoires in COVID-19. Looking at the study overall: The study drew acute and convalescent COVID-19 samples from the United States, Italy and Spain. T cells, B-cell-depleted T cells, or PBMCs supplied cDNA or gDNA.

Sequenced by immunoSEQ multiplex PCR; TCRdb stores in-frame clones only, minus some. The sample consists of 400,000 to 450,000 clones, 88% of them appearing once. While infection was still active, Seattle patients were enrolled and then followed longitudinally. The germline V gene has CDR1 MNHEY and CDR2 SMNVEV (reference sequence). The CDR3 is 13 amino acids. The germline V and J ends were trimmed by 0 bases and 12 bases, with 14 bases remaining between them. This chain connects TRBV27 to TRBJ1-1, with D possibly TRBD1 on 6 matching bases. The sample taken for sequencing was peripheral blood. The sequence derives from a woman aged 50 to 65 with COVID-19, enrolled during active disease. CDR3 sequence reads: CASSLSYWGQTFF. The CDR3 region has the DNA TGTGCCAGCAGTTTATCGTATTGGGGGCAAACTTTCTTT.